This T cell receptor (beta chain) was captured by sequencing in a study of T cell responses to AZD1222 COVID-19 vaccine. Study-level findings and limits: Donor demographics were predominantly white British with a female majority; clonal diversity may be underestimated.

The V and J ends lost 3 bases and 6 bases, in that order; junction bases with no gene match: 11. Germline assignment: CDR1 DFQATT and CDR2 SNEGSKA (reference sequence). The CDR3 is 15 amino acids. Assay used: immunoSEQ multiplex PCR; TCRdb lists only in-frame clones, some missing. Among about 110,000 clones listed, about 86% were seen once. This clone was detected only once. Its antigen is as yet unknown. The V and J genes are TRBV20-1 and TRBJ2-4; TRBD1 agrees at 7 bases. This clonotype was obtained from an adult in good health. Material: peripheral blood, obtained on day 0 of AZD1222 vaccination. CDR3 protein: CSASLTGRKGNIQYF. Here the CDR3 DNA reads TGCAGTGCTAGTCTGACAGGGAGAAAGGGAAACATTCAGTACTTC.